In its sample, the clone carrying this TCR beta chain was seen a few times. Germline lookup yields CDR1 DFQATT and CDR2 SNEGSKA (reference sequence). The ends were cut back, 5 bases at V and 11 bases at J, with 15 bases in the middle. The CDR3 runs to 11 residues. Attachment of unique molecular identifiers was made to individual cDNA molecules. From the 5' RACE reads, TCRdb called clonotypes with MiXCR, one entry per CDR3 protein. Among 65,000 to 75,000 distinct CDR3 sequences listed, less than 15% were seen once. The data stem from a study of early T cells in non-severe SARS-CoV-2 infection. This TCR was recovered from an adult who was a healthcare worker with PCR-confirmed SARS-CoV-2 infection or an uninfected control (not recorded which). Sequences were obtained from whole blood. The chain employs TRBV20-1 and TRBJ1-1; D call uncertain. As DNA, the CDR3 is TGCAGTGCTCCGCGGGCCGCAGATGCTTTCTTT. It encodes CSAPRAADAFF.